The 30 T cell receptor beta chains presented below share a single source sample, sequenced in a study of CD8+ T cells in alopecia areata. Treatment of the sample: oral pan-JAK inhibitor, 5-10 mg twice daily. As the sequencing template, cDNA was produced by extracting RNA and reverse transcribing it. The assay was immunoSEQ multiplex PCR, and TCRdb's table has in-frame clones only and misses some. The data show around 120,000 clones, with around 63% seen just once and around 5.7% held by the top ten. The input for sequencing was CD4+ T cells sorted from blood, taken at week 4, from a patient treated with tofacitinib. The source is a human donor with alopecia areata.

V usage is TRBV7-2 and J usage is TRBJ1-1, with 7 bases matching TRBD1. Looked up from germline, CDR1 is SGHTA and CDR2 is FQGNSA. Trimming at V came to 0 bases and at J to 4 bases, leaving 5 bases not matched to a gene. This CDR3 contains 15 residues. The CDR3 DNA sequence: TGTGCCAGCAGCTTAGCCCTGGACAGGCGCACTGAAGCTTTCTTT. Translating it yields CASSLALDRRTEAFF.

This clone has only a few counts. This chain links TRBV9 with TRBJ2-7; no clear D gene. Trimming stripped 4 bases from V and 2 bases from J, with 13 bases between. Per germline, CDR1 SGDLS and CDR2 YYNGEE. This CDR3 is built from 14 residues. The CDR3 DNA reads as TGTGCCAGCAGCCCTAGTGGGGTTACCTACGAGCAGTACTTC. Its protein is CASSPSGVTYEQYF.

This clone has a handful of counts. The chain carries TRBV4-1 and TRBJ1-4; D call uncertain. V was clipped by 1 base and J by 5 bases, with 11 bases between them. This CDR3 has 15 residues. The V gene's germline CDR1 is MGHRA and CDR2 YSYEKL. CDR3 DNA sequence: TGCGCCAGCAGCCAAGGGGAGTCGTTAAATGAAAAACTGTTTTTT. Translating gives CASSQGESLNEKLFF.

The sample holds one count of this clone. CDR3 amino acids: CAINSGMKTPYEQYF. CDR3 coding DNA: TGTGCCATCAATTCGGGGATGAAGACACCTTACGAGCAGTACTTC. The rearrangement uses TRBV10-3 and TRBJ2-7; tentative D call: TRBD2 (5 bases). Per the germline V gene, CDR1 is ENHRY and CDR2 is SYGVKD. The CDR3 sequence is 15 residues long. Trimming cost V 7 bases and J 4 bases, with 20 bases left between them.

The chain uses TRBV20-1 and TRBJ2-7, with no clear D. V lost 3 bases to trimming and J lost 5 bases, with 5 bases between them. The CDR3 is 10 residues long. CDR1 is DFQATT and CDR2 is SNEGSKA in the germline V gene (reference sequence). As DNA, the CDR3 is TGCAGTGCTAGGTCCGACGAGCAGTACTTC. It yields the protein CSARSDEQYF.

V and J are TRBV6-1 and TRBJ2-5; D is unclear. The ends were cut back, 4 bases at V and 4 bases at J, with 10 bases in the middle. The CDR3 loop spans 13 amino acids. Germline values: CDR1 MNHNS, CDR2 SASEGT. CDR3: CASSAVVVETQYF. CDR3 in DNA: TGTGCCAGCAGTGCGGTGGTGGTAGAGACCCAGTACTTC.

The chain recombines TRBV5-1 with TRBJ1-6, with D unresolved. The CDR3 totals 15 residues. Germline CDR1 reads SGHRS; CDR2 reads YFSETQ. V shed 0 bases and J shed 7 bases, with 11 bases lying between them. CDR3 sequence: CASSLDGASNSPLHF. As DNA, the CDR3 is TGCGCCAGCAGCTTGGATGGTGCCTCCAATTCACCCCTCCACTTT.

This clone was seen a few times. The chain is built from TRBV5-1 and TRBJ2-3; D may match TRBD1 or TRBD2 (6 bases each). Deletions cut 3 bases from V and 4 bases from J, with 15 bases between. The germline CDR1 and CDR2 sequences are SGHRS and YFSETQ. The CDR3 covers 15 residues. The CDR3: CASSWRGASADTQYF. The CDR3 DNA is TGCGCCAGCAGCTGGAGGGGGGCTAGTGCAGATACGCAGTATTTT. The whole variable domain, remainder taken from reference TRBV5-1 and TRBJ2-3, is KAGVTQTPRYLIKTRGQQVTLSCSPISGHRSVSWYQQTPGQGLQFLFEYFSETQRNKGNFPGRFSGRQFSNSRSEMNVSTLELGDSALYLCASSWRGASADTQYFGPGTRLTVL.

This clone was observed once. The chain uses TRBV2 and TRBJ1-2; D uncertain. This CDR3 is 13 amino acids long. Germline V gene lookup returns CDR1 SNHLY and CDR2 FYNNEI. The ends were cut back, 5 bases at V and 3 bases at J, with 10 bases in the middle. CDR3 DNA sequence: TGTGCCAGCAGTAAATCCGGGGACTATGGCTACACCTTC. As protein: CASSKSGDYGYTF.

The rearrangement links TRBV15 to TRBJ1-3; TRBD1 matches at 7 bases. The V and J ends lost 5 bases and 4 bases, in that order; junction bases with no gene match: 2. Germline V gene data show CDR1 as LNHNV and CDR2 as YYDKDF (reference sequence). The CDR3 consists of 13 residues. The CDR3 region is CATSGDRGNTIYF. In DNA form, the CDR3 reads TGTGCCACCAGCGGGGACAGAGGAAACACCATATATTTT.

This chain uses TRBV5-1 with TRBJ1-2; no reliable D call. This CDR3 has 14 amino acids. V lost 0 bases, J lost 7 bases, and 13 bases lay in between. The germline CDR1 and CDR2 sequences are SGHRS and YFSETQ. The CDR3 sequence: CASSLEAVPSGYTF. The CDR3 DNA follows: TGCGCCAGCAGCTTGGAGGCGGTGCCGAGTGGCTACACCTTC. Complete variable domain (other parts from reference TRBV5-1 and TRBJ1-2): KAGVTQTPRYLIKTRGQQVTLSCSPISGHRSVSWYQQTPGQGLQFLFEYFSETQRNKGNFPGRFSGRQFSNSRSEMNVSTLELGDSALYLCASSLEAVPSGYTFGSGTRLTVV.

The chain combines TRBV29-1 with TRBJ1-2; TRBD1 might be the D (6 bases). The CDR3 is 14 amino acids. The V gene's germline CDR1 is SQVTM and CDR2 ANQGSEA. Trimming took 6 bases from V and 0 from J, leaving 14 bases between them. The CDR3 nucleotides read TGCAGCGTGGCTGACAGGCATACTAACTATGGCTACACCTTC. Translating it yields CSVADRHTNYGYTF.

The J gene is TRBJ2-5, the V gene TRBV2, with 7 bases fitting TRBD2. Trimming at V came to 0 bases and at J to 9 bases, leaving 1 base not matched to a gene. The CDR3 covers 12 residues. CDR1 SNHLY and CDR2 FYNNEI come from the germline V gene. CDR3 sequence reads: CASSEARGSQYF. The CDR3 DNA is TGTGCCAGCAGTGAAGCGCGGGGGTCCCAGTACTTC.

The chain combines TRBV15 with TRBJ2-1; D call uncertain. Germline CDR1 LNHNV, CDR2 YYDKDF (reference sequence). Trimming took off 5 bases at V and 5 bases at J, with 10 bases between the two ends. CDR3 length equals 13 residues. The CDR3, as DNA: TGTGCCACCAGCGCGCTGGTCCACAATGAGCAGTTCTTC. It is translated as CATSALVHNEQFF.

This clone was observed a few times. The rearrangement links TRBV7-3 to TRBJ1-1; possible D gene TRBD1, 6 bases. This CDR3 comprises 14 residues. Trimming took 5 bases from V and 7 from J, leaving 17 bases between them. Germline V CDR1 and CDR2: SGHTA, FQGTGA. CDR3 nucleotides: TGTGCCAGCAGCCCGGGGGGCTTACGAGTTGAAGCTTTCTTT. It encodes CASSPGGLRVEAFF.

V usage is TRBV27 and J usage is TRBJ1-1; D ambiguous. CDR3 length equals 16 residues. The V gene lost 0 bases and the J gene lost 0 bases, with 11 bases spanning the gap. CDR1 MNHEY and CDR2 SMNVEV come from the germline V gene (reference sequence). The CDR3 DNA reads TGTGCCAGCAGTTTATCCGGGGTCAGAATGAACACTGAAGCTTTCTTT. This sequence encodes CASSLSGVRMNTEAFF.

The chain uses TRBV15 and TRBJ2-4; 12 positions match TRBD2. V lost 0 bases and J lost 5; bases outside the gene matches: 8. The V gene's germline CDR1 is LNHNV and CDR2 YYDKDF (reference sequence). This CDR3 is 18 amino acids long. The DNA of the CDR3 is TGTGCCACCAGCAGAGAGGCCCTAGCGGGGGGGACCCAAAACATTCAGTACTTC. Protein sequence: CATSREALAGGTQNIQYF.

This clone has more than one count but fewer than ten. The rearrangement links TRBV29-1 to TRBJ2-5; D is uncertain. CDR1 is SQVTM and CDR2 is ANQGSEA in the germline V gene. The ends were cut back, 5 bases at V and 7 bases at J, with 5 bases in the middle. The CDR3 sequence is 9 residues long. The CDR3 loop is CSVRSTQYF. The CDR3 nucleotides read TGCAGCGTTCGTTCGACCCAGTACTTC.

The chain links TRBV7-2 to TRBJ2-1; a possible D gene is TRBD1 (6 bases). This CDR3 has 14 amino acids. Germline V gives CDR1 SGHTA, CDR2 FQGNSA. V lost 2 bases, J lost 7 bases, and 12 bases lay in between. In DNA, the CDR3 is TGTGCCAGCAGCTTAACCAGGGGTGGGAATGAGCAGTTCTTC. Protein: CASSLTRGGNEQFF.

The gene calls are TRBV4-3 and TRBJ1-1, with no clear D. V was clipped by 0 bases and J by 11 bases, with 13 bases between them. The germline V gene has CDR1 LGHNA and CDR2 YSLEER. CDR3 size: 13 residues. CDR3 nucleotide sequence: TGCGCCAGCAGCCAAGATCGGCAGGCGCGGGCTTTCTTT. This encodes CASSQDRQARAFF.

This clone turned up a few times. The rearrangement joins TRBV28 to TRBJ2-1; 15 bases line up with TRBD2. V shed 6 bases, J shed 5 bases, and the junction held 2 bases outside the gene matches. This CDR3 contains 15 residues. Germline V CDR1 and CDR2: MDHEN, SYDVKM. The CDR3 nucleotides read TGTGCCAGCAGAGGACTAGCGGGAGGGGACAATGAGCAGTTCTTC. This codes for CASRGLAGGDNEQFF.

The CDR3 region is CASRESYGYTF. The CDR3 coding sequence is TGTGCCAGCAGGGAAAGCTATGGCTACACCTTC. This chain connects TRBV6-6 to TRBJ1-2; D is undetermined. V gave up 6 bases and J gave up 4 bases, with 6 bases separating them. Germline V gene sequence: CDR1 MNHNY, CDR2 SVGAGI (reference sequence). The CDR3 spans 11 residues.

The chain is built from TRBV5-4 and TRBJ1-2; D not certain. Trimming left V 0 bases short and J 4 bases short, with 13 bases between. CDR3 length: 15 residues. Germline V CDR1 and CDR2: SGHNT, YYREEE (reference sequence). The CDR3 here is CASSLELASAYGYTF. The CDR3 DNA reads TGTGCCAGCAGCTTGGAACTGGCCTCTGCCTATGGCTACACCTTC.

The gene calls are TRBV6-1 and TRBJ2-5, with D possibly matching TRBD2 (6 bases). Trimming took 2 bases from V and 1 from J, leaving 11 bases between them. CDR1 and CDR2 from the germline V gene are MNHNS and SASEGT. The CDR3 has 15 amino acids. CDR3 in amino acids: CASSETAGPQETQYF. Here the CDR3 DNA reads TGTGCCAGCAGTGAAACGGCGGGACCCCAAGAGACCCAGTACTTC.

The CDR3 DNA is TGCGCCAGCAGCTTGGACAATGAGCAGTTCTTC. Translating gives CASSLDNEQFF. The chain has TRBV5-1 and TRBJ2-1; no definite D call. The germline V and J ends were trimmed by 0 bases and 5 bases, with 0 bases remaining between them. Germline loops: CDR1 SGHRS, CDR2 YFSETQ. The CDR3 sequence is 11 residues long.

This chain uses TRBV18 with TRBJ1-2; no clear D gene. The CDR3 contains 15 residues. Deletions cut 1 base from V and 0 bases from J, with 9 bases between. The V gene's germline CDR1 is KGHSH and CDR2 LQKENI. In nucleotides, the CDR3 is TGTGCCAGCTCACCACTTACAGAGGCTAACTATGGCTACACCTTC. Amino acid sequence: CASSPLTEANYGYTF.

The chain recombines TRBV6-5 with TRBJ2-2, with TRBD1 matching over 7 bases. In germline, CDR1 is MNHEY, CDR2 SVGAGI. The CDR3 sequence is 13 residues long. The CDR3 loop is CVIQGPGTGELFF. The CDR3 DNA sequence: TGTGTAATACAGGGGCCGGGCACCGGGGAGCTGTTTTTT.

Written as DNA, the CDR3 is TGTGCCAGCAGTGAAAGGGCAGGCTATGCAAACACTGAAGCTTTCTTT. Translated: CASSERAGYANTEAFF. The rearrangement joins TRBV25-1 to TRBJ1-1; D gene unclear. The CDR3 is made up of 16 amino acids. The germline CDR1 and CDR2 sequences are MGHDK and SYGVNS. Trimming shortened V by 2 bases and J by 2 bases, and 15 bases separated the two germline ends. The whole variable domain, filled in from reference TRBV25-1 and TRBJ1-1, reads EADIYQTPRYLVIGTGKKITLECSQTMGHDKMYWYQQDPGMELHLIHYSYGVNSTEKGDLSSESTVSRIRTEHFPLTLESARPSHTSQYLCASSERAGYANTEAFFGQGTRLTVV.

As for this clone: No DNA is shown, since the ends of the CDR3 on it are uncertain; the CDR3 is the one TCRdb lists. CDR3 loop: CASSQSFGSGALPGFF. V and J are TRBV4-3 and TRBJ2-1; the table calls TRBD2, which could not be checked here. With termini counted, the CDR3 has 16 amino acids. CDR1 and CDR2 from the germline V gene are LGHNA and YSLEER.

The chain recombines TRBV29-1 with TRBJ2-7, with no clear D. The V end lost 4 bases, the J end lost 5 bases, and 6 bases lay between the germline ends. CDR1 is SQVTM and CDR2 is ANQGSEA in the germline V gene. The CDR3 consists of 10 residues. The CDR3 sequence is CSVAHDEQYF. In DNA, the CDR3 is TGCAGCGTTGCCCACGACGAGCAGTACTTC.